The clone carrying this T cell receptor (beta chain) was seen many times. The CDR3 loop spans 11 amino acids. CDR1 is SQVTM and CDR2 is ANQGSEA in the germline V gene. V was trimmed by 4 bases and J by 2 bases, leaving 5 bases between them. Via MiXCR, TCRdb re-called the RT-PCR reads, giving one row per CDR3 protein. The sample lists fewer than 800,000 distinct CDR3 sequences, approximately 15% seen once, with around 3.3% in the top ten. The material sequenced was memory CD4+ T cells from blood. J is TRBJ2-5 and V is TRBV29-1; D unclear. This TCR was sampled from a female donor in good health, serving as a healthy control. The CDR3 loop reads CSVVPQETQYF. In nucleotides, the CDR3 is TGCAGCGTTGTCCCACAAGAGACCCAGTACTTC. The full variable domain, in which reference TRBV29-1 and TRBJ2-5 provide the parts outside the CDR3, is SAVISQKPSRDICQRGTSLTIQCQVDSQVTMMFWYRQQPGQSLTLIATANQGSEATYESGFVIDKFPISRPNLTFSTLTVSNMSPEDSSIYLCSVVPQETQYFGPGTRLLVL.